These 24 T cell receptor beta chains originate from one sample sequenced in a study of blood T cell repertoires in COVID-19. The method was immunoSEQ multiplex PCR; TCRdb's version includes in-frame clones alone and lacks a portion of them. The table lists 310,000 or so clones, around 91% of them singletons. The source material was PBMCs or T cells enriched from blood (not recorded which). All receptors derive from a middle-aged woman who had recovered from COVID-19.

This rearrangement joins TRBV29-1 to TRBJ2-7; 9 bases line up with TRBD1. This CDR3 has 12 residues. Germline V gene lookup returns CDR1 SQVTM and CDR2 ANQGSEA. V lost 7 bases, J lost 5 bases, and 6 bases stayed unmatched. The CDR3 spells CSASGQGDEQYF. As DNA, the CDR3 is TGCAGCGCTTCGGGACAGGGCGACGAGCAGTACTTC.

The chain recombines TRBV6-2 or TRBV6-3 with TRBJ2-5; 11 bases are shared with TRBD1. CDR1 is MNHEY, CDR2 SVGEGT, per germline. With 5 bases clipped from V and 4 bases from J, the junction kept 9 bases outside the gene matches. The CDR3 has 16 amino acids. Written as DNA, the CDR3 is TGTGCCAGCAGTCGAAACCCCGGGACAGGGGGAGAGACCCAGTACTTC. This translates into CASSRNPGTGGETQYF.

The chain employs TRBV27 and TRBJ1-2; D remains ambiguous. Trimming shortened V by 3 bases and J by 0 bases, and 8 bases separated the two germline ends. Germline loops: CDR1 MNHEY, CDR2 SMNVEV (reference sequence). This CDR3 region has 14 residues. The CDR3 nucleotides are TGTGCCAGCAGTTTGGCCGGGACTAACTATGGCTACACCTTC. This encodes CASSLAGTNYGYTF.

The CDR3 protein is CAILSPLREQFF. CDR3 nucleotides: TGTGCCATCCTTAGCCCCCTAAGGGAGCAGTTCTTC. The chain is built from TRBV28 and TRBJ2-1, with no clear D. This CDR3 contains 12 residues. Germline CDR1 and CDR2: MDHEN and SYDVKM. V was cut by 10 bases and J by 10 bases, with 17 bases left in between. The variable domain in full, with the rest retrieved from reference TRBV28 and TRBJ2-1, is DVKVTQSSRYLVKRTGEKVFLECVQDMDHENMFWYRQDPGLGLRLIYFSYDVKMKEKGDIPEGYSVSREKKERFSLILESASTNQTSMYLCAILSPLREQFFGPGTRLTVL.

This chain links TRBV7-6 with TRBJ1-4; 10 bases align to TRBD1. The length of the CDR3 is 16 residues. Per the germline V gene, CDR1 is SGHVS and CDR2 is FNYEAQ. Trimming at V came to 6 bases and at J to 2 bases, leaving 6 bases not matched to a gene. CDR3 sequence: CASSLDRGRTNEKLFF. The DNA for the CDR3 is TGTGCCAGCAGTTTGGACAGGGGGAGGACTAATGAAAAACTGTTTTTT.

The chain employs TRBV28 and TRBJ1-5, with 8 nucleotides matching TRBD1. Trimming took 3 bases from V and 9 from J; bases not matched to a gene: 7. This CDR3 comprises 14 residues. Looked up from germline, CDR1 is MDHEN and CDR2 is SYDVKM. CDR3 sequence: CASSLVQGVRPQHF. For the CDR3, the DNA is TGTGCCAGCAGTTTGGTACAGGGGGTACGGCCCCAGCATTTT.

The chain employs TRBV7-6 and TRBJ2-5; a weak D match, TRBD1 (7 bases). This CDR3 has 15 amino acids. Germline V gene lookup returns CDR1 SGHVS and CDR2 FNYEAQ. The V end lost 1 base, the J end lost 4 bases, and 13 bases lay between the germline ends. The CDR3 reads CASSLGPQGGETQYF. The CDR3 DNA is TGTGCCAGCAGCTTAGGGCCCCAGGGGGGAGAGACCCAGTACTTC.

This chain links TRBV5-1 with TRBJ2-1; the D gene is possibly TRBD2 (6 bases). Germline CDR1 is SGHRS and CDR2 is YFSETQ. V gave up 2 bases and J gave up 6 bases, with 15 bases separating them. The CDR3 length is 15 residues. CDR3 bases: TGCGCCAGCAGCTTAGGACCGGGGGTACCCAATGAGCAGTTCTTC. This translates into CASSLGPGVPNEQFF.

The chain recombines TRBV19 with TRBJ2-5; 7 bases are a match to TRBD1. The CDR3 totals 14 residues. Germline V gene data show CDR1 as LNHDA and CDR2 as SQIVND (reference sequence). V trimming: 7 bases; J trimming: 3 bases; junction bases outside the gene matches: 8. The CDR3 spells CASTYRGGEETQYF. The CDR3 DNA sequence: TGTGCCAGTACGTACAGGGGTGGGGAAGAGACCCAGTACTTC.

This chain joins TRBV27 and TRBJ2-2; D might be TRBD1 (6 bases). CDR1 is MNHEY, CDR2 SMNVEV, per germline (reference sequence). CDR3 length equals 14 residues. The germline V and J ends were trimmed by 3 bases and 5 bases, with 10 bases remaining between them. This CDR3 is CASSFTGLTGELFF. In DNA form, the CDR3 reads TGTGCCAGCAGTTTTACAGGGCTAACCGGGGAGCTGTTTTTT.

This clone was picked up one time. V usage is TRBV19 and J usage is TRBJ2-2; 11 bases align to TRBD1. CDR1 is LNHDA and CDR2 is SQIVND in the germline V gene (reference sequence). The CDR3 is 12 amino acids. As DNA, the CDR3 is TGTGCGGGACAGGGGGTTACCGGGGAGCTGTTTTTT. This encodes CAGQGVTGELFF.

The chain combines TRBV4-3 with TRBJ2-1; D possibly corresponds to TRBD2 (6 bases). The length of the CDR3 is 16 residues. Germline V gene lookup returns CDR1 LGHNA and CDR2 YSLEER. Trimming took 1 base from V and 3 from J, leaving 13 bases between them. CDR3 sequence reads: CASSQGPGLSYNEQFF. The CDR3 region has the DNA TGCGCCAGCAGCCAAGGCCCGGGACTCAGCTACAATGAGCAGTTCTTC.

The chain employs TRBV7-3 and TRBJ2-5; 9 bases line up with TRBD1. This CDR3 is 16 amino acids long. Germline V CDR1 and CDR2: SGHTA, FQGTGA. V lost 5 bases, J lost 1 base, and 8 bases stayed unmatched. The CDR3, as DNA: TGTGCCAGCAGCCCCGGGACAGGGAGGCCCCAAGAGACCCAGTACTTC. Translated: CASSPGTGRPQETQYF.

The V and J genes are TRBV5-6 and TRBJ2-7; the match to TRBD1 covers 7 bases. The CDR3 sequence is 14 residues long. Germline CDR1 SGHDT, CDR2 YYEEEE. The V and J ends lost 4 bases and 2 bases, in that order; junction bases with no gene match: 6. Here the CDR3 reads CASSRWDSPYEQYF. The CDR3 DNA sequence: TGTGCCAGCAGCCGTTGGGACAGCCCCTACGAGCAGTACTTC.

The chain uses TRBV7-9 and TRBJ2-1; D gene ambiguous. This CDR3 comprises 13 residues. Per the germline V gene, CDR1 is SEHNR and CDR2 is FQNEAQ (reference sequence). V was shortened by 1 base and J by 4 bases, with 5 bases between the two germline ends. CDR3 nucleotide sequence: TGTGCCAGCAGCTTAGTAGCTTACAATGAGCAGTTCTTC. Translated, it gives CASSLVAYNEQFF.

The chain couples TRBV27 to TRBJ1-3, with a weak D call TRBD1 (6 bases). The germline gives CDR1 MNHEY, CDR2 SMNVEV (reference sequence). The germline V and J ends were trimmed by 6 bases and 3 bases, with 18 bases remaining between them. CDR3 length equals 16 residues. In DNA, the CDR3 is TGTGCCAGCAGCTTAACTTCCGGGACACTTGGAAACACCATATATTTT. Translating gives CASSLTSGTLGNTIYF.

The chain couples TRBV9 to TRBJ2-5, with D tentatively TRBD2 (7 bases). The V end was cut by 1 base, the J end by 7 bases, with 14 bases between. Germline CDR1 reads SGDLS; CDR2 reads YYNGEE. The CDR3 totals 14 residues. As DNA, the CDR3 is TGTGCCAGCAGCGTAAGGGGGGGCCAGGGGACCCAGTACTTC. Translating gives CASSVRGGQGTQYF.

The V call is TRBV7-9, the J call TRBJ1-1; D is uncertain. This CDR3 spans 14 amino acids. V shed 1 base and J shed 5 bases, with 11 bases lying between them. The germline V gene encodes CDR1 SEHNR and CDR2 FQNEAQ (reference sequence). The DNA of the CDR3 is TGTGCCAGCAGCTTAGTAGGGAGTGATACTGAAGCTTTCTTT. Its translation is CASSLVGSDTEAFF.

CDR3 DNA sequence: TGCGCCAGCAGCATCCGCCGGGACAGGGTTGACGAGCAGTACTTC. It translates to CASSIRRDRVDEQYF. The genes are TRBV5-1 and TRBJ2-7; 9 nucleotides match TRBD1. The CDR3 is made up of 15 amino acids. The V and J ends lost 4 bases and 5 bases, in that order; junction bases with no gene match: 10. CDR1 SGHRS and CDR2 YFSETQ come from the germline V gene.

This clone has just one count. V and J are TRBV7-8 and TRBJ2-1; D possibly corresponds to TRBD2 (6 bases). CDR1 SGHVS and CDR2 FQNEAQ come from the germline V gene. With 0 bases removed from V and 8 bases from J, the gap between germline ends came to 20 bases. This CDR3 contains 17 residues. CDR3 bases: TGTGCCAGCAGCTTAGCGCATGGGGGAGGTGGGATAGATGAGCAGTTCTTC. Translated: CASSLAHGGGGIDEQFF.

This chain links TRBV7-9 with TRBJ2-5, with 12 bases aligning to TRBD2. Germline values: CDR1 SEHNR, CDR2 FQNEAQ (reference sequence). This CDR3 has 15 amino acids. Trimming at V came to 4 bases and at J to 4 bases, leaving 4 bases not matched to a gene. The DNA for the CDR3 is TGTGCCAGCAGCTCGACTAGCGGGAGTCCAGAGACCCAGTACTTC. This translates into CASSSTSGSPETQYF.

This clone was found once. J is TRBJ2-7 and V is TRBV25-1, with TRBD1 identical over 11 bases. The J segment lost 4 bases and the V segment lost 6 bases, leaving 5 bases of the junction unmatched. Germline lookup yields CDR1 MGHDK and CDR2 SYGVNS. The CDR3 contains 14 residues. The CDR3: CASRGTGGVYEQYF. CDR3 DNA: TGTGCCAGCAGGGGGACAGGGGGGGTTTACGAGCAGTACTTC.

The chain uses TRBV7-9 and TRBJ1-5; 12 bases agree with TRBD1. The CDR3 is made up of 17 amino acids. The V and J ends lost 3 bases and 2 bases, in that order; junction bases with no gene match: 5. Germline V lookup: CDR1 SEHNR, CDR2 FQNEAQ (reference sequence). The CDR3 loop is CASSLGTGGAGNQPQHF. The CDR3 DNA sequence: TGTGCCAGCAGCTTGGGGACAGGGGGCGCGGGCAATCAGCCCCAGCATTTT.

The CDR3 here is CASSRERNTEAFF. The CDR3 DNA is TGTGCCAGCAGCCGCGAACGCAACACTGAAGCTTTCTTT. The chain employs TRBV7-3 and TRBJ1-1; no definite D call. The CDR3 is 13 residues long. Germline V gives CDR1 SGHTA, CDR2 FQGTGA. V dropped 5 bases and J dropped 2 bases, with 9 bases sitting between them.